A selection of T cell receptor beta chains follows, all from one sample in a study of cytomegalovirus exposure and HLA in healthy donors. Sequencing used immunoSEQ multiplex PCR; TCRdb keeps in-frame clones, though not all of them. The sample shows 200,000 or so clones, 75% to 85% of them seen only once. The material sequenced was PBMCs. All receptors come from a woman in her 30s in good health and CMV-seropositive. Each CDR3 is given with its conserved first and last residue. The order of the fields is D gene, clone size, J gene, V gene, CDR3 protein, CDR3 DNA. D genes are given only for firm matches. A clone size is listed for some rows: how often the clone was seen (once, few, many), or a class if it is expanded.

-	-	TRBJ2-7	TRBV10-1	CASHQLPEQYF	TGCGCCAGCCATCAACTTCCCGAGCAGTACTTC
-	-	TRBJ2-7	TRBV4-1	CASSQDMTEGYEQYF	TGCGCCAGCAGCCAAGATATGACTGAAGGTTACGAGCAGTACTTC
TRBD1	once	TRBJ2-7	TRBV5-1	CASSLGTGTYEQYF	TGCGCCAGCAGCTTGGGGACAGGGACCTACGAGCAGTACTTC
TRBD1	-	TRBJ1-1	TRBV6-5	CATLGQGRLNTEAFF	TGTGCCACTCTAGGACAGGGGAGGTTGAACACTGAAGCTTTCTTT
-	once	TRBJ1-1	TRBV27	CASKGLTKGTNTEAFF	TGTGCCAGCAAGGGACTAACCAAGGGGACGAACACTGAAGCTTTCTTT
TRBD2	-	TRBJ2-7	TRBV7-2	CASSSPGLAGYEQYF	TGTGCCAGCAGCTCCCCGGGACTAGCGGGCTACGAGCAGTACTTC
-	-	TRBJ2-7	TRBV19	CATPPRGAPNYEQYF	TGTGCCACTCCCCCCCGGGGAGCGCCTAACTACGAGCAGTACTTC
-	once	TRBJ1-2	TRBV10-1	CASSESGAQGYTF	TGCGCCAGCAGTGAGTCGGGGGCACAGGGCTACACCTTC
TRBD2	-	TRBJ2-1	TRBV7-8	CASSSLAGENNEQFF	TGTGCCAGCAGCTCACTAGCGGGGGAGAACAATGAGCAGTTCTTC
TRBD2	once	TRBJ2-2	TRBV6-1	CASSGRLAGGPSNTGELFF	TGTGCCAGCAGTGGGCGACTAGCGGGAGGGCCCTCGAACACCGGGGAGCTGTTTTTT
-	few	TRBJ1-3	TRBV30	CAWRVSSGNTIYF	TGTGCCTGGAGGGTGAGCTCTGGAAACACCATATATTTT
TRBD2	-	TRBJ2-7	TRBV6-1	CASSEAPSGTAHEQYF	TGTGCCAGCAGTGAAGCGCCTAGCGGGACAGCCCACGAGCAGTACTTC
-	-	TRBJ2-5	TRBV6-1	CATSEDRAYQETQYF	TGTGCCACAAGCGAAGACAGAGCGTACCAAGAGACCCAGTACTTC
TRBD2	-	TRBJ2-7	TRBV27	CASSLSLAGALDEQYF	TGTGCCAGCAGTTTATCACTAGCGGGAGCCCTAGACGAGCAGTACTTC
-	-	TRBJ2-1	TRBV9	CASSVTASGYYNEQFF	TGTGCCAGCAGCGTAACGGCCAGCGGTTACTACAATGAGCAGTTCTTC
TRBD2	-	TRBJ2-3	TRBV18	CASSPVLAESSDTQYF	TGTGCCAGCTCACCGGTCCTAGCGGAGAGTTCGGATACGCAGTATTTT
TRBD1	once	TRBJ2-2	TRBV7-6	CASSLGTGGLRTGELFF	TGTGCCAGCAGCCTCGGGACAGGGGGTCTGCGGACCGGGGAGCTGTTTTTT
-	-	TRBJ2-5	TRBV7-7	CASSLVPREETQYF	TGTGCTAGCAGCTTAGTACCCAGGGAAGAGACCCAGTACTTC
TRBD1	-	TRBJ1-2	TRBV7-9	CASSLNRQGAGTF	TGTGCCAGCAGCTTAAACCGACAGGGGGCGGGCACCTTC
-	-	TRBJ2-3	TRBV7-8	CASSSTDRGGSQYF	TGTGCCAGCAGCTCCACAGACAGGGGAGGGTCGCAGTATTTT
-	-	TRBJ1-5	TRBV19	CASSSWGGNQPQHF	TGTGCCAGTAGTTCTTGGGGGGGCAATCAGCCCCAGCATTTT
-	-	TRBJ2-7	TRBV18	CASSPPARAGAYEQYF	TGTGCCAGCTCACCCCCCGCCAGGGCAGGGGCCTACGAGCAGTACTTC
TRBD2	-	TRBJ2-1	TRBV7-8	CASSRDSGRSEQFF	TGTGCCAGCAGCCGGGATAGCGGGAGATCTGAGCAGTTCTTC
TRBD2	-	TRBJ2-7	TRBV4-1	CASSQETGTSGRYEQYF	TGCGCCAGCAGCCAAGAGACCGGGACTAGCGGGAGATACGAGCAGTACTTC
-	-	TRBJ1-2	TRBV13	CASSFLQTNTANYGYTF	TGTGCCAGCAGCTTTCTCCAAACCAACACCGCAAACTATGGCTACACCTTC
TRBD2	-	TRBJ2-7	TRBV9	CASSVDSGQSYEQYF	TGTGCCAGCAGCGTAGATAGCGGGCAGTCCTACGAGCAGTACTTC
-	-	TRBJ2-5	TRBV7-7	CASSSNAIETQYF	TGTGCTAGCAGCTCCAACGCTATAGAGACCCAGTACTTC
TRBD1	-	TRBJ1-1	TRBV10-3	CAISEGQGRIEEAFF	TGTGCCATCAGTGAAGGACAGGGAAGGATAGAGGAAGCTTTCTTT
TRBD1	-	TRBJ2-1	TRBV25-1	CASTRQGSYNEQFF	TGTGCCAGCACCCGACAGGGGTCTTACAATGAGCAGTTCTTC
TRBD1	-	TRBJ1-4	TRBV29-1	CSVLTGASTNEKLFF	TGCAGCGTACTGACAGGGGCCTCAACTAATGAAAAACTGTTTTTT
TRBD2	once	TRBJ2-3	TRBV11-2	CASSLTGLAGGPRLDTQYF	TGTGCCAGCAGCTTAACTGGGCTAGCGGGAGGGCCTAGGTTGGATACGCAGTATTTT
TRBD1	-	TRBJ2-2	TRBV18	CASSPRTGLNTGELFF	TGTGCCAGCTCACCCCGGACAGGGCTGAACACCGGGGAGCTGTTTTTT
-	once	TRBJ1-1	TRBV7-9	CASSPGGVTEAFF	TGTGCCAGCAGTCCCGGAGGGGTCACTGAAGCTTTCTTT
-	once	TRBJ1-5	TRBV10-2	CANRQAPPGYSNQPQHF	TGCGCCAACAGACAGGCTCCCCCCGGTTATAGCAATCAGCCCCAGCATTTT
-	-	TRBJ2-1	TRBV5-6	CASSTEVEQFF	TGTGCCAGCAGTACTGAGGTTGAGCAGTTCTTC
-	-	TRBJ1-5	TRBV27	CASSSRQFNQPQHF	TGTGCCAGCAGTAGTCGACAGTTCAATCAGCCCCAGCATTTT
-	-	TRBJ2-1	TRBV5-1	CASSLGLGNNEQFF	TGCGCCAGCAGCTTGGGACTAGGAAACAATGAGCAGTTCTTC
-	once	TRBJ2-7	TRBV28	CASSRHSSAGYSQYF	TGTGCCAGCAGCCGCCACTCTAGTGCCGGCTACTCGCAGTACTTC
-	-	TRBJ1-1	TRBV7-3	CASSLEEWYTEAFF	TGTGCCAGCAGCTTAGAAGAGTGGTACACTGAAGCTTTCTTT
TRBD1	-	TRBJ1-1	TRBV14	CASSREGAGAFF	TGTGCCAGCAGTCGAGAGGGGGCGGGAGCTTTCTTT
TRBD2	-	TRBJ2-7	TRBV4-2	CASSQGASGAMAYEQYF	TGTGCCAGCAGCCAAGGGGCTAGCGGGGCCATGGCCTACGAGCAGTACTTC
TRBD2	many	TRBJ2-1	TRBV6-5	CASSYSGGENEQFF	TGTGCCAGCAGTTACTCGGGAGGGGAAAATGAGCAGTTCTTC
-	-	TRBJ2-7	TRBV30	CAWTRGEAYEQYF	TGTGCCTGGACCAGGGGTGAAGCTTACGAGCAGTACTTC
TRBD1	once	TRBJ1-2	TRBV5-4	CASSRIWERGPVGYGYTF	TGTGCCAGCAGCCGTATTTGGGAGAGGGGGCCGGTTGGCTATGGCTACACCTTC
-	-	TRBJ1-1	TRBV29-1	CSVEEDTEAFF	TGCAGCGTTGAGGAGGATACTGAAGCTTTCTTT
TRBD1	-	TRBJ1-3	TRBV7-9	CASSLAVAGGRDTIYF	TGTGCCAGCAGCTTAGCGGTGGCAGGGGGCAGGGACACCATATATTTT
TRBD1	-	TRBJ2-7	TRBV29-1	CSVDLRGQGGIYEQYF	TGCAGCGTTGATCTCCGGGGACAGGGGGGGATCTACGAGCAGTACTTC
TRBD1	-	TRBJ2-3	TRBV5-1	CASSPGQVRTDTQYF	TGCGCCAGCAGCCCAGGACAGGTTCGCACAGATACGCAGTATTTT